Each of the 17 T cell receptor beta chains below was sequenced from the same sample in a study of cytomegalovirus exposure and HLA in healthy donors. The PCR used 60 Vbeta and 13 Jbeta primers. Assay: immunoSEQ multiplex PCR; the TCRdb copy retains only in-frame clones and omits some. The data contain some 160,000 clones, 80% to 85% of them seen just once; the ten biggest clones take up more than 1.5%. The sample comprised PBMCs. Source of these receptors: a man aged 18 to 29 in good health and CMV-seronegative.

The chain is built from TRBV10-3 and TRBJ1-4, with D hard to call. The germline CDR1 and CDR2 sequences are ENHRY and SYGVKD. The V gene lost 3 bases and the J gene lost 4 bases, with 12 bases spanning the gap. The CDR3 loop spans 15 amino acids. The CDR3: CAISDRGQSNEKLFF. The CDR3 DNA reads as TGTGCCATCAGTGATCGTGGGCAGAGTAATGAAAAACTGTTTTTT.

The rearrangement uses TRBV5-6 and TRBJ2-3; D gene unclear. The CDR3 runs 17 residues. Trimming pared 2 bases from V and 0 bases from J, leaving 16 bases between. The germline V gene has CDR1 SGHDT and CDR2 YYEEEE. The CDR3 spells CASSLFRQTTSTDTQYF. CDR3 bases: TGTGCCAGCAGCTTATTCCGGCAGACAACTAGCACAGATACGCAGTATTTT.

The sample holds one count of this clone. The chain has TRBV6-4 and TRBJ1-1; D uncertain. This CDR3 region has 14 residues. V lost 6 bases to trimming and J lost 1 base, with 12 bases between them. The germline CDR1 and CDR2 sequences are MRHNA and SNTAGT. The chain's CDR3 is CASRNSNRNTEAFF. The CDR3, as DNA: TGTGCCAGCAGAAATTCTAACAGGAACACTGAAGCTTTCTTT.

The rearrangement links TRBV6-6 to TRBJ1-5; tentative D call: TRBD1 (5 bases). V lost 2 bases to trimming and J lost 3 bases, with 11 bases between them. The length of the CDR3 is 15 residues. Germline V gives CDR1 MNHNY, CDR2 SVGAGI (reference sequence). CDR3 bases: TGTGCCAGCAGTTACCCTACAGGTGACAATCAGCCCCAGCATTTT. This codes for CASSYPTGDNQPQHF.

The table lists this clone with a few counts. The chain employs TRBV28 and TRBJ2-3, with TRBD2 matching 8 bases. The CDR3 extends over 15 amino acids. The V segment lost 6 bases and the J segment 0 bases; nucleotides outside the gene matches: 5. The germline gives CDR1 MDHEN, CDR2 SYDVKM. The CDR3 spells CASSHRGGSTDTQYF. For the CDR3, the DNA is TGTGCCAGCAGCCATCGGGGGGGGAGCACAGATACGCAGTATTTT.

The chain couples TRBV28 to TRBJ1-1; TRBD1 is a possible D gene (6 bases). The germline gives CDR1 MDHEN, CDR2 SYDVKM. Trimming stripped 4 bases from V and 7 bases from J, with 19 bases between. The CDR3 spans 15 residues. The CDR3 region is CASSSREDSGIEAFF. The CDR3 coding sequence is TGTGCCAGCAGTTCCCGCGAGGACAGCGGGATTGAAGCTTTCTTT.

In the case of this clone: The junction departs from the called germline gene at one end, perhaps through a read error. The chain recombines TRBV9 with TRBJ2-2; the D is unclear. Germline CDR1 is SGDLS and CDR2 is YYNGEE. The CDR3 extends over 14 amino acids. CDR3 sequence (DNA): TGTGCCAGCAGCCGTCATACGAACAGCGGGGAGCTGTTTTTT. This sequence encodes CASSRHTNSGELFF.

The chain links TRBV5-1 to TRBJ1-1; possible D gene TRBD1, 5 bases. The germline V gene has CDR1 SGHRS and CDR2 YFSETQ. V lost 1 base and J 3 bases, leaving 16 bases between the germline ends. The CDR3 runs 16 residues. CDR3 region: CASSLQGLRFDTEAFF. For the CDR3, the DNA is TGCGCCAGCAGCTTGCAGGGTCTTAGATTCGACACTGAAGCTTTCTTT.

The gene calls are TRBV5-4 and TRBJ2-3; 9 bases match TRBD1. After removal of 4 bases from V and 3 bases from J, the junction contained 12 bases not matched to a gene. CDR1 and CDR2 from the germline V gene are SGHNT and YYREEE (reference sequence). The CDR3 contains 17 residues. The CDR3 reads CASSPKKQGAGTDTQYF. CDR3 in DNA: TGTGCCAGCAGCCCAAAGAAACAGGGGGCTGGGACAGATACGCAGTATTTT.

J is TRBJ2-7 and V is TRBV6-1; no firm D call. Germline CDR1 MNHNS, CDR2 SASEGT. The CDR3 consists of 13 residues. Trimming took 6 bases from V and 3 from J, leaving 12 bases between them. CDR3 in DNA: TGTGCCAGCAGCTCTCCGGGTCTCTACGAGCAGTACTTC. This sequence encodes CASSSPGLYEQYF.

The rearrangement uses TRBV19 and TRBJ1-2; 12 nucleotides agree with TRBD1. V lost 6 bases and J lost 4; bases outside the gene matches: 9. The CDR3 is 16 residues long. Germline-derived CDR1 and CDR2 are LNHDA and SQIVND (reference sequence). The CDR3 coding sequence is TGTGCCAGTAGCGTCCCCGGGACAGGGGGCCTCTATGGCTACACCTTC. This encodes CASSVPGTGGLYGYTF.

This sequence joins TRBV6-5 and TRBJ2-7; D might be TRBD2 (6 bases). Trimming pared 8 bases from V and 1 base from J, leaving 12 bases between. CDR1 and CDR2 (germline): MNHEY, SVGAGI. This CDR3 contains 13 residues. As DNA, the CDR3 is TGTGCCAGCGCGCGGGATCCTTCCTACGAGCAGTACTTC. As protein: CASARDPSYEQYF.

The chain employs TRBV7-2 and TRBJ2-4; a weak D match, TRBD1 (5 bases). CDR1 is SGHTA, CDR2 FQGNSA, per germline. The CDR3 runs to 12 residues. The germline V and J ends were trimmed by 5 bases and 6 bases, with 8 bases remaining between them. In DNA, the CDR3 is TGTGCCAGCAGCCCTCAGGGAAACATTCAGTACTTC. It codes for CASSPQGNIQYF.

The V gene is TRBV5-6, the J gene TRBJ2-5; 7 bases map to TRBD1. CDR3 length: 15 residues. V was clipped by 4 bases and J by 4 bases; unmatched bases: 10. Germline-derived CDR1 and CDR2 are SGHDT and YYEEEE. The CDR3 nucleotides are TGTGCCAGCAGCACGACACAGGGGTTTCGAGAGACCCAGTACTTC. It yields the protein CASSTTQGFRETQYF.

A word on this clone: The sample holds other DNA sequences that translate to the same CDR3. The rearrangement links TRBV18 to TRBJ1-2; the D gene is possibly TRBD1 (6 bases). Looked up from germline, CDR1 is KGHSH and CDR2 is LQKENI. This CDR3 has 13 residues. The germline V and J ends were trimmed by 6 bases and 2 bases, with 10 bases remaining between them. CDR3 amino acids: CASSLQGNYGYTF. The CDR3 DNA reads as TGTGCCAGCTCGTTACAGGGAAACTATGGCTACACCTTC.

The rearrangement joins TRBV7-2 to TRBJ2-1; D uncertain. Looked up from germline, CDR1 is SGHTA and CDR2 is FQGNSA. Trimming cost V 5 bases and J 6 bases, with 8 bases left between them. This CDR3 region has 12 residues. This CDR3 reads CASSPVSNEQFF. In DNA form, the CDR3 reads TGTGCCAGCAGCCCAGTTTCCAATGAGCAGTTCTTC. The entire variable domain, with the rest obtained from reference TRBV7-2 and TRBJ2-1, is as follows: GAGVSQSPSNKVTEKGKDVELRCDPISGHTALYWYRQSLGQGLEFLIYFQGNSAPDKSGLPSDRFSAERTGGSVSTLTIQRTQQEDSAVYLCASSPVSNEQFFGPGTRLTVL.

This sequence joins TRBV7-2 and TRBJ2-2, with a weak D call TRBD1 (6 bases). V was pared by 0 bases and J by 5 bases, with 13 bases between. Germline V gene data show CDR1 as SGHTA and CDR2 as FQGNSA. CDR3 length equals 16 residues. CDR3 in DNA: TGTGCCAGCAGCTTAGCGGGCAGGGGTACGACCGGGGAGCTGTTTTTT. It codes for CASSLAGRGTTGELFF.